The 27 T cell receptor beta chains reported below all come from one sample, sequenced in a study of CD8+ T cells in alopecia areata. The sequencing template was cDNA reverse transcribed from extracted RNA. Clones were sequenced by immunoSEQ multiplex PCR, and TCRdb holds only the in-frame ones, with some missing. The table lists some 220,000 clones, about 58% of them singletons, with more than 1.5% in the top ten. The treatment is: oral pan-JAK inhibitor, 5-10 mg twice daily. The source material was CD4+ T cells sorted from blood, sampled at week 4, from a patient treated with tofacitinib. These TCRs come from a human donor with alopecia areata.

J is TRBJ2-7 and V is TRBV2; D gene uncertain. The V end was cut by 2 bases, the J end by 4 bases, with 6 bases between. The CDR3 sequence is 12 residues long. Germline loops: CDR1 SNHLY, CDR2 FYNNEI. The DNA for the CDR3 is TGTGCCAGCAGTGAATGGGAATACGAGCAGTACTTC. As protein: CASSEWEYEQYF.

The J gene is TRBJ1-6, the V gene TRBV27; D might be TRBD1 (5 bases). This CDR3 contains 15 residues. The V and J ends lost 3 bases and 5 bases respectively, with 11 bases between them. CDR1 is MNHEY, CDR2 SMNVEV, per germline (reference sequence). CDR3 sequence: CASSLGQGDNSPLHF. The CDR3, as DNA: TGTGCCAGCAGTTTGGGCCAGGGAGATAATTCACCCCTCCACTTT.

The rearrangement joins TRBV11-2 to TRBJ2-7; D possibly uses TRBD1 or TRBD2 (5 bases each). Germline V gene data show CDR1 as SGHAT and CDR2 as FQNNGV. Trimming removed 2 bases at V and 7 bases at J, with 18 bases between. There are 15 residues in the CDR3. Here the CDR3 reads CASSLSGQSSGEQYF. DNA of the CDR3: TGTGCCAGCAGCTTATCGGGGCAATCCTCGGGGGAGCAGTACTTC.

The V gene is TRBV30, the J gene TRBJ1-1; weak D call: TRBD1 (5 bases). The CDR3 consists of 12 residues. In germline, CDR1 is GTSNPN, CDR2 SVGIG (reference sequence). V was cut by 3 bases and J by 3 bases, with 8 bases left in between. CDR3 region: CAWSQGHTEAFF. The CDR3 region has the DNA TGTGCCTGGAGCCAGGGACACACTGAAGCTTTCTTT.

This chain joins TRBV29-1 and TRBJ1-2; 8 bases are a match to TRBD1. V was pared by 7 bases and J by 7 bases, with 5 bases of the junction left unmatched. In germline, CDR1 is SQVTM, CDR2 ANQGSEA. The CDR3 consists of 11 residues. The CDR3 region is CSGGTGGGYTF. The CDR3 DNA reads TGCAGCGGCGGGACAGGCGGTGGCTACACCTTC.

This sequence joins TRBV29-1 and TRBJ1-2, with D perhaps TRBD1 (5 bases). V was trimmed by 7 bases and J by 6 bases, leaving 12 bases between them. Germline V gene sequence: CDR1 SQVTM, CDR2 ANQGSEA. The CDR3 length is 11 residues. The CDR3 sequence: CSDLWGDGYTF. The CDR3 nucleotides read TGCAGCGACTTGTGGGGCGATGGCTACACCTTC. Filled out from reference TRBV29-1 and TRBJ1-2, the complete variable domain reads SAVISQKPSRDICQRGTSLTIQCQVDSQVTMMFWYRQQPGQSLTLIATANQGSEATYESGFVIDKFPISRPNLTFSTLTVSNMSPEDSSIYLCSDLWGDGYTFGSGTRLTVV.

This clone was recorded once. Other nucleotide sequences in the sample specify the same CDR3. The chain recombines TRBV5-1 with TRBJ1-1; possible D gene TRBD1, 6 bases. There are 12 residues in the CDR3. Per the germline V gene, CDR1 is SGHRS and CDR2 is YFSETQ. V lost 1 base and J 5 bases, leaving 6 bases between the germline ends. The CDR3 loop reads CASSLQGTEAFF. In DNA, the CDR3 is TGCGCCAGCAGCTTGCAGGGGACTGAAGCTTTCTTT.

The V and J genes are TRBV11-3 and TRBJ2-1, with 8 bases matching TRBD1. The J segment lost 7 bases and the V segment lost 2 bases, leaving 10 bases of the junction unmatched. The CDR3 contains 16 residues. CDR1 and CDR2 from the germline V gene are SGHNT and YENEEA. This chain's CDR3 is CASSLRRTGRSNEQFF. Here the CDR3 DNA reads TGTGCCAGCAGCTTAAGGCGGACAGGGAGGTCGAATGAGCAGTTCTTC. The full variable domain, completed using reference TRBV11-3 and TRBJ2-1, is EAGVVQSPRYKIIEKKQPVAFWCNPISGHNTLYWYLQNLGQGPELLIRYENEEAVDDSQLPKDRFSAERLKGVDSTLKIQPAELGDSAVYLCASSLRRTGRSNEQFFGPGTRLTVL.

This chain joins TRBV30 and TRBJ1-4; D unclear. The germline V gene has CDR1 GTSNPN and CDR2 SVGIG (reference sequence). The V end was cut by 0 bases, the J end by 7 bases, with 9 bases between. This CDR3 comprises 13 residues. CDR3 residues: CAWSVLYAEKLFF. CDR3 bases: TGTGCCTGGAGTGTATTGTATGCTGAAAAACTGTTTTTT.

Here the CDR3 reads CASSLDGRIQETQYF. The CDR3 DNA is TGTGCCAGCAGCTTAGATGGGCGGATCCAAGAGACCCAGTACTTC. This chain links TRBV7-2 with TRBJ2-5; no reliable D call. The CDR3 sequence is 15 residues long. Germline-derived CDR1 and CDR2 are SGHTA and FQGNSA. Trimming left V 1 base short and J 1 base short, with 10 bases between.

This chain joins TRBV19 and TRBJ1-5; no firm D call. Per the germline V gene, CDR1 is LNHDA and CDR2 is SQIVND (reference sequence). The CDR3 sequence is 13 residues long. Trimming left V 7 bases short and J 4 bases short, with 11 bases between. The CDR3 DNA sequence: TGTGCCAGTACCGAGAGAGAAAATCAGCCCCAGCATTTT. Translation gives CASTERENQPQHF.

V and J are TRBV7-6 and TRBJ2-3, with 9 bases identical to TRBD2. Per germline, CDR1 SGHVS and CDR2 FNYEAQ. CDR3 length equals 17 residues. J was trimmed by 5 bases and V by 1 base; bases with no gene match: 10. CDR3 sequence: CASSLGDLAGVIDTQYF. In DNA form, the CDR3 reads TGTGCCAGCAGCTTAGGAGACTTAGCGGGAGTGATAGATACGCAGTATTTT.

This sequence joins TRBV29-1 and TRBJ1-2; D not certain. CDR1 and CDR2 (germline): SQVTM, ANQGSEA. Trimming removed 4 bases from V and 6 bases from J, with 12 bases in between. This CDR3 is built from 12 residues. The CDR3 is CSVGFTRNGYTF. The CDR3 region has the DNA TGCAGCGTTGGTTTTACCAGGAATGGCTACACCTTC.

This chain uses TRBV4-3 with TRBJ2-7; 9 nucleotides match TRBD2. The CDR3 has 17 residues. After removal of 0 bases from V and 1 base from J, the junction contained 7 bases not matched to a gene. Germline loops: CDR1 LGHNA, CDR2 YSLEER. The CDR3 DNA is TGCGCCAGCAGCCAAGAGGTACTAGCGGGTTATTCCTACGAGCAGTACTTC. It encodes CASSQEVLAGYSYEQYF.

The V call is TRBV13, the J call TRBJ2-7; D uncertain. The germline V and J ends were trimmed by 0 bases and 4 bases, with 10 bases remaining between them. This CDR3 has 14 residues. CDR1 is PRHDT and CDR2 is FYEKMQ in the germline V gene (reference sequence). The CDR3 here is CASSLGNRFYEQYF. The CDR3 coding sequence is TGTGCCAGCAGCTTAGGCAACAGATTTTACGAGCAGTACTTC.

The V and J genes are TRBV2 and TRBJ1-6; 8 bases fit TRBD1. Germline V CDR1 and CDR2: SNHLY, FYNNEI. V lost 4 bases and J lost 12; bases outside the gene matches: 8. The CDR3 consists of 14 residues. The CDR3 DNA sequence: TGTGCCAGCAGTGGGCAGGGGGCAAGTGAACCCCTCCACTTT. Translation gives CASSGQGASEPLHF.

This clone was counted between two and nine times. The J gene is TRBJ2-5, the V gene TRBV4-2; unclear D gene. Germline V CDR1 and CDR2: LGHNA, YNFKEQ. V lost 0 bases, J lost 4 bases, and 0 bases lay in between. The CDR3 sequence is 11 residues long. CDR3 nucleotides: TGTGCCAGCAGCCAAGAAGAGACCCAGTACTTC. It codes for CASSQEETQYF.

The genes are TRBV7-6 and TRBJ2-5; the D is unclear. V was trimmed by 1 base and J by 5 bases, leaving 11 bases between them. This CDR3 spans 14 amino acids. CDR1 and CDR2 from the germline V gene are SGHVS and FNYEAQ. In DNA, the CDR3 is TGTGCCAGCAGCTTAGACCTCAAGTCCGAGACCCAGTACTTC. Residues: CASSLDLKSETQYF.

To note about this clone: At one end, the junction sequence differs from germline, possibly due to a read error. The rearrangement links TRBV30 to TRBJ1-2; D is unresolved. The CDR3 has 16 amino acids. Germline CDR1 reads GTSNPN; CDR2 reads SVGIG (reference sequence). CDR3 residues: CAWSAPLGLTLMAIDF. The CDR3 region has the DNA TGTGCCTGGAGCGCCCCGCTCGGACTTACACTTATGGCTATAGACTTC.

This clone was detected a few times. CDR3 coding DNA: TGCAGCGTTTACTTCGACGTGGCGAACTATGGCTACACCTTC. This encodes CSVYFDVANYGYTF. V gene TRBV29-1 combines with J gene TRBJ1-2; no definite D call. The germline V and J ends were trimmed by 5 bases and 2 bases, with 15 bases remaining between them. The CDR3 loop spans 14 amino acids. Germline values: CDR1 SQVTM, CDR2 ANQGSEA.

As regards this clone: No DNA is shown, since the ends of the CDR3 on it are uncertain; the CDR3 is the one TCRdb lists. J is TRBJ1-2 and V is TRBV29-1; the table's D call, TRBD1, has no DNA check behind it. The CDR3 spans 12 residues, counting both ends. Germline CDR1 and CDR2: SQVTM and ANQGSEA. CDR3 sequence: CSVASGTGSGTF.

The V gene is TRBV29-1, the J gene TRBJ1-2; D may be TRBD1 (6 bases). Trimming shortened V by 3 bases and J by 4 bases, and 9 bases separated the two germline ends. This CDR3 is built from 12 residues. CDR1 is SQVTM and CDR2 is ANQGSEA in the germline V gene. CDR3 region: CSVEGASYGYTF. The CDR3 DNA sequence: TGCAGCGTTGAGGGGGCCTCCTATGGCTACACCTTC.

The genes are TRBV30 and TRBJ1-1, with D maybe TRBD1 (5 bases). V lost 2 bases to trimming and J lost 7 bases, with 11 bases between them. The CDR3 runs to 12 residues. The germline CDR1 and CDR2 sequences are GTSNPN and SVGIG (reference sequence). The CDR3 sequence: CAWSLGVGEAFF. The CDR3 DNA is TGTGCCTGGAGTTTAGGGGTGGGTGAAGCTTTCTTT.

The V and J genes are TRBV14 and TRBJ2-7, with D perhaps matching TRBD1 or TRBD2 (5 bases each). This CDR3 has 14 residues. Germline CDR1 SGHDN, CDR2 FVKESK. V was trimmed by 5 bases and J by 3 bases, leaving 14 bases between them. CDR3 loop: CASSRRDGFYEQYF. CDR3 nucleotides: TGTGCCAGCAGCAGAAGGGACGGGTTCTACGAGCAGTACTTC.

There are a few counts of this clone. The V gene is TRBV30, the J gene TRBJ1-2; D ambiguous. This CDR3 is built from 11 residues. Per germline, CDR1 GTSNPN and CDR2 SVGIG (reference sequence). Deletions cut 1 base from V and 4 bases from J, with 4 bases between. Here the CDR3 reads CAWSDSYGYTF. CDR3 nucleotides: TGTGCCTGGAGTGACAGCTATGGCTACACCTTC.

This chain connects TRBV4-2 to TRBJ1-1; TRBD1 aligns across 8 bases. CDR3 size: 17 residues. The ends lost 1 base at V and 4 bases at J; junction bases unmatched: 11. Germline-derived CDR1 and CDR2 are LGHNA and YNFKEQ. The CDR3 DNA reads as TGTGCCAGCAGCCAAGCCAGCCAGGGGGCTGGGGTCACTGAAGCTTTCTTT. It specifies CASSQASQGAGVTEAFF.

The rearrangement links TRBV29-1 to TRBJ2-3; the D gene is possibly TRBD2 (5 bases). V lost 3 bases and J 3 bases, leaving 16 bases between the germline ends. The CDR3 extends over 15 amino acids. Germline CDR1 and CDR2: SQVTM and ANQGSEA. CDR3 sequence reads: CSVDRLTGVTDTQYF. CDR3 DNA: TGCAGCGTTGACCGACTTACCGGGGTAACAGATACGCAGTATTTT.